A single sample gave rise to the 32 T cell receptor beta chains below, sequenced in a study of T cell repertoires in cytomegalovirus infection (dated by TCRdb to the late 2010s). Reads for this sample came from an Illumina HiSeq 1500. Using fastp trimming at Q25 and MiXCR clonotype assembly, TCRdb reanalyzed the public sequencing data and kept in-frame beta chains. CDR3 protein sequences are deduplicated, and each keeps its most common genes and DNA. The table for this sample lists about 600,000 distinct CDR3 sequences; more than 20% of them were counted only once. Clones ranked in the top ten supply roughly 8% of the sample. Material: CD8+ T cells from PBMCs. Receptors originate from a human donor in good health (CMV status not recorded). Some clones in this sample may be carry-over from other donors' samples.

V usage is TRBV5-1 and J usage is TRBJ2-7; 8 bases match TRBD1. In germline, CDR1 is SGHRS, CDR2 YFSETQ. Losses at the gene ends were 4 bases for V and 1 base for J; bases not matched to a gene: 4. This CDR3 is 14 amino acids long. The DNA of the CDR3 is TGCGCCAGCAGCGCAGGACAGGGATCCTACGAGCAGTACGTC. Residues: CASSAGQGSYEQYV.

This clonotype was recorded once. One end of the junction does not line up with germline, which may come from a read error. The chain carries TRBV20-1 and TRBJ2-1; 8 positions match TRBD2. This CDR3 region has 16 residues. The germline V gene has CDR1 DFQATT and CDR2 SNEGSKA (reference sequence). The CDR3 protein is CSARLPGLGSYHEQFF. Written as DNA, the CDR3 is TGCAGTGCTAGACTTCCGGGACTAGGTTCCTACCATGAGCAGTTCTTC.

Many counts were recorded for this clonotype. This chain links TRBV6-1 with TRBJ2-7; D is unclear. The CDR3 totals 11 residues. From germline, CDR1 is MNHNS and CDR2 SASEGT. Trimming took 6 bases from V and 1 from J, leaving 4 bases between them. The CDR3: CASRNSYEQYF. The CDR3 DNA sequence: TGTGCCAGCAGAAATTCCTACGAGCAGTACTTC.

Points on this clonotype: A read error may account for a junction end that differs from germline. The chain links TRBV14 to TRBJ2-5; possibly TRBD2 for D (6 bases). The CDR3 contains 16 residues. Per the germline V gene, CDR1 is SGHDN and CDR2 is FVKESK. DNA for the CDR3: TGTGCCAACAGCCAACGCTTGCGGGGTAACCAAGAGACCCAGTACTTC. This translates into CANSQRLRGNQETQYF.

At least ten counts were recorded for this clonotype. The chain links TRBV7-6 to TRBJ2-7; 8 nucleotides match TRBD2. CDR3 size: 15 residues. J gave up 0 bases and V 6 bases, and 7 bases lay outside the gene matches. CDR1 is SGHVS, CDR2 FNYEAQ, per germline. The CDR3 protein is CASSFLAGGSYEQYV. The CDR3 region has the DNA TGTGCCAGCAGTTTCCTAGCGGGCGGCTCCTACGAGCAGTACGTC.

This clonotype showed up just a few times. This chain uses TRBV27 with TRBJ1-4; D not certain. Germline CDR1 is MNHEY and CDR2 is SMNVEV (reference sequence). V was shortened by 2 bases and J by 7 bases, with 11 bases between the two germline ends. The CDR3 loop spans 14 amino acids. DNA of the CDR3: TGTGCCAGCAGTTTAAGGTCGAGATTTGAAAAACTGTTTTTT. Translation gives CASSLRSRFEKLFF.

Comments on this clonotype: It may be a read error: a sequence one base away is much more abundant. The CDR3 bases are TGTGCCAGCAGCTTACATGGGTACTATGGCTACACCTTC. This encodes CASSLHGYYGYTF. The chain has TRBV7-2 and TRBJ1-2; D is ambiguous. Trimming pared 2 bases from V and 3 bases from J, leaving 7 bases between. The germline V gene encodes CDR1 SGHTA and CDR2 FQGNSA. The CDR3 contains 13 residues.

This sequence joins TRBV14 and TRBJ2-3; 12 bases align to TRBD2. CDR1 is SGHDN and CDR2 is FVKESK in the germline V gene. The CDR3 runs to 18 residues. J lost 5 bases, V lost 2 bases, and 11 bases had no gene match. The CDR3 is CASSQLGTSGSEEDTQYF. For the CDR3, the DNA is TGTGCCAGCAGCCAACTCGGGACTAGCGGGTCTGAGGAAGATACGCAGTATTTT.

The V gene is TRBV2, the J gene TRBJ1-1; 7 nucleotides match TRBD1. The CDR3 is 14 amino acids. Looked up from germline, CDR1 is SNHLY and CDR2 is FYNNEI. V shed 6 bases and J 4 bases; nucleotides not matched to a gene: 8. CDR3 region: CASSAGGGSTEAFF. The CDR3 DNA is TGTGCCAGCAGCGCAGGGGGAGGAAGCACTGAAGCTTTCTTT. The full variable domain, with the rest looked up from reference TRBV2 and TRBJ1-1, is EPEVTQTPSHQVTQMGQEVILRCVPISNHLYFYWYRQILGQKVEFLVSFYNNEISEKSEIFDDQFSVERPDGSNFTLKIRSTKLEDSAMYFCASSAGGGSTEAFFGQGTRLTVV.

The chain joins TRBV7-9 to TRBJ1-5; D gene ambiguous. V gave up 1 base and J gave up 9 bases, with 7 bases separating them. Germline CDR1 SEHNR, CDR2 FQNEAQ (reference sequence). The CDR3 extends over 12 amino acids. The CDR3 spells CASSLGARPQHF. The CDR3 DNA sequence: TGTGCCAGCAGCTTAGGGGCCAGGCCCCAGCATTTT.

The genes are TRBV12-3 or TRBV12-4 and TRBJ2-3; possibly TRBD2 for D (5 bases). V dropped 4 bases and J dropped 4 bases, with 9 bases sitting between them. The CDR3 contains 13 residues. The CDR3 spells CASSSRDPDTQYF. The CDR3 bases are TGTGCCAGCAGTTCGAGGGATCCAGATACGCAGTATTTT.

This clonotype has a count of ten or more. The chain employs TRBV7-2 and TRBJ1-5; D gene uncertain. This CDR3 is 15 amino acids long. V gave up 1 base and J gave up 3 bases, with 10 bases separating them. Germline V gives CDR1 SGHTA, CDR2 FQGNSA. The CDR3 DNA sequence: TGTGCCAGCAGCTTAGGGGCTGTGAACAATCAGCCCCAGCATTTT. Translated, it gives CASSLGAVNNQPQHF.

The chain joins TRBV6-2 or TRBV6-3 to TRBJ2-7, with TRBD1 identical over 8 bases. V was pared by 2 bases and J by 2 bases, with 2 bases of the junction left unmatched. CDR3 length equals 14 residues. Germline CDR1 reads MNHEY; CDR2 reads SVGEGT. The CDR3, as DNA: TGTGCCAGCAGTTACAAGACAGGGGCCTACGAGCAGTACGTC. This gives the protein CASSYKTGAYEQYV.

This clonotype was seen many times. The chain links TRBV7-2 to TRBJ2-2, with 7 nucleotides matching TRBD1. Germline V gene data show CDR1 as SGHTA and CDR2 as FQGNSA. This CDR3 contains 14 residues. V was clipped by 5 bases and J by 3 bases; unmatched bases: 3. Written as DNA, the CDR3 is TGTGCCAGCAGCAGGGGACAGTACACCGGGGAGCTGTTTTTT. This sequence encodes CASSRGQYTGELFF.

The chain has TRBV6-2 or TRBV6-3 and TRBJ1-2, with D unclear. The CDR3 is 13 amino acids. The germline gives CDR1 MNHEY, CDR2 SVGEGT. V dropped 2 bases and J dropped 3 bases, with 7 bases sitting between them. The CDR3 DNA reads TGTGCCAGCAGTTACGGCAGTGACTATGGCTACACCTTC. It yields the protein CASSYGSDYGYTF.

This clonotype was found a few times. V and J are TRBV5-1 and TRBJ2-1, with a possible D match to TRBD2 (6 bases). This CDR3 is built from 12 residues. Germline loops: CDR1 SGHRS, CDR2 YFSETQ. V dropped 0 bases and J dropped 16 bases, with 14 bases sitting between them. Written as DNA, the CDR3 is TGCGCCAGCAGCTTGGGCGGGGATGGGCCCTTCTTC. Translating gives CASSLGGDGPFF.

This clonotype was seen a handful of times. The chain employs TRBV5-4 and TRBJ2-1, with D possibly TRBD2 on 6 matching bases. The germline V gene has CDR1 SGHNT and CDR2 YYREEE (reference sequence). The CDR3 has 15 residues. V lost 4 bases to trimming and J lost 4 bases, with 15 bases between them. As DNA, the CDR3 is TGTGCCAGCAGCGAGCCGGGGGACTTTTACAATGAGCAGTTCTTC. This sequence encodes CASSEPGDFYNEQFF. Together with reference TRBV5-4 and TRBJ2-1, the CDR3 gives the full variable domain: ETGVTQSPTHLIKTRGQQVTLRCSSQSGHNTVSWYQQALGQGPQFIFQYYREEENGRGNFPPRFSGLQFPNYSSELNVNALELDDSALYLCASSEPGDFYNEQFFGPGTRLTVL.

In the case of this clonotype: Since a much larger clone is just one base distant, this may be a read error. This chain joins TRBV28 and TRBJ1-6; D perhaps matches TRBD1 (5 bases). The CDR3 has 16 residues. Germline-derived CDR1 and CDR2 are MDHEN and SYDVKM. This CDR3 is CASSLRGAHGSSPPHF. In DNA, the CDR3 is TGTGCCAGCAGTTTACGAGGGGCTCACGGAAGTTCACCCCCCCACTTT.

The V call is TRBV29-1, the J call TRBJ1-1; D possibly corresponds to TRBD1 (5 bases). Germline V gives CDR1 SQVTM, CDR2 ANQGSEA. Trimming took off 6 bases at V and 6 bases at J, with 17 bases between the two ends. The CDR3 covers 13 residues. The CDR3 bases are TGCAGCGTCCCCGGGACCGAAACCTCTGAAGCTTTCTTT. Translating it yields CSVPGTETSEAFF.

The CDR3 is CASSLDPGFDEQFF. The CDR3, as DNA: TGTGCCAGCAGCTTAGATCCAGGATTCGATGAGCAGTTCTTC. This chain uses TRBV11-2 with TRBJ2-1; no reliable D call. This CDR3 is 14 amino acids long. Germline loops: CDR1 SGHAT, CDR2 FQNNGV. Deletions cut 0 bases from V and 8 bases from J, with 11 bases between.

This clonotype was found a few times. The CDR3 DNA sequence: TGCAGTGGACTGGGACTAGCGCAAGAGGGCACAGATACGCAGTATTTT. This translates into CSGLGLAQEGTDTQYF. The V gene is TRBV20-1, the J gene TRBJ2-3; TRBD2 matches at 10 bases. V gave up 7 bases and J gave up 1 base; unmatched junction bases: 11. CDR3 size: 16 residues. Germline V CDR1 and CDR2: DFQATT, SNEGSKA (reference sequence).

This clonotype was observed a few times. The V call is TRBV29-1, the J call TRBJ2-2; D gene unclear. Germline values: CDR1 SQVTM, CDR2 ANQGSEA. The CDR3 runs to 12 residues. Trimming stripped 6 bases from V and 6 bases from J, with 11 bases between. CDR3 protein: CSVRTRPGELFF. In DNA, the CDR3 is TGCAGCGTGCGCACTCGGCCCGGGGAGCTGTTTTTT.

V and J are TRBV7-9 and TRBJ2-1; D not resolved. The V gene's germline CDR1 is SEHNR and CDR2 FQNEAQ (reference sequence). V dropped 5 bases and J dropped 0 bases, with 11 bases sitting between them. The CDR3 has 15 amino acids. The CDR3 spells CASSLLGPSYNEQFF. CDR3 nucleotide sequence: TGTGCCAGCAGCCTTCTCGGCCCCTCCTACAATGAGCAGTTCTTC.

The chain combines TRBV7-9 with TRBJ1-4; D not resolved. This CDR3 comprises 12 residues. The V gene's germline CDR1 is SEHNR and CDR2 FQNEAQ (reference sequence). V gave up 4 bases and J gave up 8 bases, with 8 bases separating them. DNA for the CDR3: TGTGCCAGCAGCTATTATGGCGAAAAACTGTTTTTT. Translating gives CASSYYGEKLFF.

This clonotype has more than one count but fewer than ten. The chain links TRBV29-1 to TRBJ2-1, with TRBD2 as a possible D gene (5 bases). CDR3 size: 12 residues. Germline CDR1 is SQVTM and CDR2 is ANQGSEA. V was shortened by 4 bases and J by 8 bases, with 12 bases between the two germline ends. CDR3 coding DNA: TGCAGCGTTGTTCCAGGAGCGGATGAGCAGTTCTTC. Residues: CSVVPGADEQFF.

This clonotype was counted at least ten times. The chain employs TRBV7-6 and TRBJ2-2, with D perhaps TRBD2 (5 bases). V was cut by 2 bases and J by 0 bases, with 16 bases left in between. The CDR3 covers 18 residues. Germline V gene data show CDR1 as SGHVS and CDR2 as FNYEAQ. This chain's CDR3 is CASSLPLRGESNTGELFF. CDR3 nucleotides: TGTGCCAGCAGCTTACCGCTACGTGGGGAGTCGAACACCGGGGAGCTGTTTTTT.

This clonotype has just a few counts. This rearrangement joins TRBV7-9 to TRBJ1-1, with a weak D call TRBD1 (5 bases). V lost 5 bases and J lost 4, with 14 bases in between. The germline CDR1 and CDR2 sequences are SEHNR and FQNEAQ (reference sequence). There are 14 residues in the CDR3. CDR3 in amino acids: CASSPSGTATEAFF. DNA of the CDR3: TGTGCCAGCAGCCCCTCCGGGACCGCCACTGAAGCTTTCTTT.

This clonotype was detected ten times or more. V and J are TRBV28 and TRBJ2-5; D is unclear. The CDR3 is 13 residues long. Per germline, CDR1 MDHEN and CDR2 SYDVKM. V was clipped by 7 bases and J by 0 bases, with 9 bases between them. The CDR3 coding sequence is TGTGCCAGCACCCTAGGGTACCAAGAGACCCAGTACTTC. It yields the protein CASTLGYQETQYF.

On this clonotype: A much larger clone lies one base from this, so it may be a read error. CDR3 loop: CVSSLISGGFDEQFF. CDR3 coding DNA: TGTGTCAGCAGTTTAATTAGCGGGGGGTTCGATGAGCAGTTCTTC. The chain joins TRBV27 to TRBJ2-1, with 10 bases fitting TRBD2. CDR3 length: 15 amino acids. The V gene's germline CDR1 is MNHEY and CDR2 SMNVEV (reference sequence).

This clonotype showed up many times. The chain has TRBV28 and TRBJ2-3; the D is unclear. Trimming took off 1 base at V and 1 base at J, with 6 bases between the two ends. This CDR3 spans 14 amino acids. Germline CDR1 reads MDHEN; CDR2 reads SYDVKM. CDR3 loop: CASSLYRRTDTQYF. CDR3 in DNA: TGTGCCAGCAGTTTATACCGGCGCACAGATACGCAGTATTTT.

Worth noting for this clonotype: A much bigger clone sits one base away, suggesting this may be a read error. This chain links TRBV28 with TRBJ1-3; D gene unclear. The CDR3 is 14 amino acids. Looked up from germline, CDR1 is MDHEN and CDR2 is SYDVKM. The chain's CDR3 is CASSISISGNIIYF. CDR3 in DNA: TGTGCCAGCAGTATTTCTATCTCTGGAAACATCATATATTTT.

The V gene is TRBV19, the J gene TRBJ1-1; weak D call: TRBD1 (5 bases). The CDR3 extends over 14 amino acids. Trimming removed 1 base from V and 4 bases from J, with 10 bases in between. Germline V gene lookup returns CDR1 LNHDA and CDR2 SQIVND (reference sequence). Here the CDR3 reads CASSIVSGSTEAFF. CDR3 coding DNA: TGTGCCAGTAGTATAGTTTCAGGGAGCACTGAAGCTTTCTTT.